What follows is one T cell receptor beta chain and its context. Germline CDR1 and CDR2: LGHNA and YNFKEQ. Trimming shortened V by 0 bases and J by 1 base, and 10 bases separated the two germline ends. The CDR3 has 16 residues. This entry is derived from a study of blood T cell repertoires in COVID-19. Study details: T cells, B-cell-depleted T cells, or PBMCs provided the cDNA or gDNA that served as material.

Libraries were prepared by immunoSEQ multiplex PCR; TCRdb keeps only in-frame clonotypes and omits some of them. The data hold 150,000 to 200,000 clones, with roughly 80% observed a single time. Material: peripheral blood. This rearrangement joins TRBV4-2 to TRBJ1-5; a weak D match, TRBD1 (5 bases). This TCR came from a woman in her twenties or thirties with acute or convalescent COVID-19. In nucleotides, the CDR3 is TGTGCCAGCAGCCAAGATTGGGCAGGGAGCAATCAGCCCCAGCATTTT. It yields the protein CASSQDWAGSNQPQHF.